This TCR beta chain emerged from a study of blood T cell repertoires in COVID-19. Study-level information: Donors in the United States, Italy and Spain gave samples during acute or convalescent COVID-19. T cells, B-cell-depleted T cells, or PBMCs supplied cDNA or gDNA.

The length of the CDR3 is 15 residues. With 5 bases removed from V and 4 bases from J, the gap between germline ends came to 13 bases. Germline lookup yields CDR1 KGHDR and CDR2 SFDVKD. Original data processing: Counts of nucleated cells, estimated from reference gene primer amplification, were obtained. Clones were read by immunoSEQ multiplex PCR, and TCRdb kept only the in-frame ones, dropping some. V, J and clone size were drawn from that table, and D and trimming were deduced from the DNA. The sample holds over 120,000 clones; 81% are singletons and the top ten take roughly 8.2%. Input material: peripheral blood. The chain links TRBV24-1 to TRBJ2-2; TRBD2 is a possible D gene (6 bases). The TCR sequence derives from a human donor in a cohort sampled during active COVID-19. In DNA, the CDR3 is TGTGCCACCAGTGTGGATGGGAGGACCACCGGGGAGCTGTTTTTT. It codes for CATSVDGRTTGELFF.